The T cell receptor (beta chain) described here comes from a study of early T cells in non-severe SARS-CoV-2 infection. Study information: The sequenced material was bulk RNA from unsorted whole blood, and its chains were unpaired.

The library protocol tagged individual cDNA molecules with unique molecular identifiers. TCRdb recomputed calls from the 5' RACE reads with MiXCR, one row per CDR3 protein. Of approximately 100,000 distinct CDR3 sequences in the sample, about 14% were seen once. V lost 2 bases to trimming and J lost 9 bases, with 13 bases between them. CDR3 length equals 13 residues. Per the germline V gene, CDR1 is SNHLY and CDR2 is FYNNEI. Sequencing was done on a sample of whole blood. The sequence was obtained from an adult who was a healthcare worker with PCR-confirmed SARS-CoV-2 infection or an uninfected control (not recorded which). The chain combines TRBV2 with TRBJ1-2, with D uncertain. The CDR3 loop is CASSEIIGRRYTF. The DNA for the CDR3 is TGTGCCAGCAGTGAAATTATAGGGAGACGCTACACCTTC.